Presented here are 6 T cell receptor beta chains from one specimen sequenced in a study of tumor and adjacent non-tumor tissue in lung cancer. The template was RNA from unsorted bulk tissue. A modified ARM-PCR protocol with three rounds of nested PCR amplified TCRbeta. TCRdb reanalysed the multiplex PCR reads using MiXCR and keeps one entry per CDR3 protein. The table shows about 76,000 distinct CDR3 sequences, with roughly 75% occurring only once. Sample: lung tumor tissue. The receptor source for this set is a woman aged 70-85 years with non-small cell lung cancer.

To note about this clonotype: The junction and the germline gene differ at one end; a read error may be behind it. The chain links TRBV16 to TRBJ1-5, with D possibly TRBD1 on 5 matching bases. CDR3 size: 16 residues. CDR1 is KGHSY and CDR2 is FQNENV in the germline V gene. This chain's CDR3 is CSSSQVLWGTNQPQHF. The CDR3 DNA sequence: TGTTCCAGCAGCCAAGTCCTTTGGGGGACTAATCAGCCCCAGCATTTT.

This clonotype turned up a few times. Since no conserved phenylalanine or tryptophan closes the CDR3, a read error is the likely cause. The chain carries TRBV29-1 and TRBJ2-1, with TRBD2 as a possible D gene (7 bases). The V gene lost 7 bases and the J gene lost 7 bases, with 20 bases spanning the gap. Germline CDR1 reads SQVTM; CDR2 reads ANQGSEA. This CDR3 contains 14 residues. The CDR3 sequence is CSAQRGARDNEQFL. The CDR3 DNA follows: TGCAGCGCACAACGGGGGGCTAGAGATAATGAGCAGTTCCTC.

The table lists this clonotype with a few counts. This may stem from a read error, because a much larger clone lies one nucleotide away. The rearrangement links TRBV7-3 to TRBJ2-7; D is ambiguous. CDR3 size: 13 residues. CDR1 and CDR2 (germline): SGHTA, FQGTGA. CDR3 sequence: CASSLAPEYGQYF. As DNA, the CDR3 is TGTGCCAGCAGCCTGGCCCCGGAATACGGGCAGTACTTC.

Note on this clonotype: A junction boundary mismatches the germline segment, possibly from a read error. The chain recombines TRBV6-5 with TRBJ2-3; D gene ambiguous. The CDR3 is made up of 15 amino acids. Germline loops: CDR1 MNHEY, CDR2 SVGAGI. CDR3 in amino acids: CASSYSFINTDMQYF. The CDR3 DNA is TGTGCCAGCAGTTACTCGTTTATTAACACAGATATGCAGTATTTC.

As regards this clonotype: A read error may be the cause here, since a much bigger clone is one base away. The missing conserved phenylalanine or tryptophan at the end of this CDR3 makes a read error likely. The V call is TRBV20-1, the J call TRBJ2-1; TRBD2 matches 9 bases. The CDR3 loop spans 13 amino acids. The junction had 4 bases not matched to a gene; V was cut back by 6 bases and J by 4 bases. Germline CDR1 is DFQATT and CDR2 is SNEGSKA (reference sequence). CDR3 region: CSATGLAYNEQFL. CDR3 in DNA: TGCAGTGCGACCGGACTAGCGTACAATGAGCAGTTCTTA.

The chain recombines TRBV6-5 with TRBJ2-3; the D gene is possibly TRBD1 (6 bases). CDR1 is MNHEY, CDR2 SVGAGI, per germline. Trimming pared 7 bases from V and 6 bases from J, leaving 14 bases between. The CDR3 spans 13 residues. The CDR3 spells CASIPMRGDTQYF. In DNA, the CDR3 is TGTGCCAGCATCCCGATGAGGGGGGATACGCAGTATTTT.